This TCR beta chain was captured in a study of cytomegalovirus exposure and HLA in healthy donors. This clone was seen a handful of times. The target antigen is unknown. Study conclusions and caveats: When analyzed later, a missense DCLRE1C variant was found to be linked to TCR beta V- and J-gene trimming. Earlier analysis found most TCR beta V segments productive about 87% or about 30% of the time.

The J segment lost 0 bases and the V segment lost 6 bases, leaving 4 bases of the junction unmatched. CDR1 and CDR2 (germline): MNHEY, SMNVEV (reference sequence). This CDR3 has 15 residues. PCR amplification relied on 60 Vbeta primers (plus 13 Jbeta primers). Produced via immunoSEQ multiplex PCR; TCRdb's table is partial and in-frame only. Of fewer than 85,000 clones listed, about four fifths were seen once; the top ten hold about an eighth. The gene calls are TRBV27 and TRBJ1-5, with 8 bases that match TRBD1. This sequence was found in a male donor in good health and CMV-seropositive. The sample consisted of PBMCs. CDR3 bases: TGTGCCAGCAGAAAGGACAGGGTTAGCAATCAGCCCCAGCATTTT. Translation: CASRKDRVSNQPQHF.